This T cell receptor beta chain was captured by sequencing in a study of cytomegalovirus exposure and HLA in healthy donors. Amplification used 60 Vbeta primers and 13 Jbeta primers. Per the authors' pipeline: As a later analysis found, there were 70 million to 80 million unique TCR beta chains, of which around 10 million were shared. This table comes from immunoSEQ multiplex PCR, and its TCRdb copy is limited to in-frame clones, with some not included. The DNA was the basis for D and trimming; V, J and clone size are from that table. The sample lists under 200,000 clones, about four fifths seen once, with about 1.5% in the top ten. To note about this clone: Antigen: not known.

General study points: Immune exposure was documented only through CMV serostatus. Certain indistinguishable V segments, among them TRBV6-2 and TRBV6-3, were excluded. The authors assumed roughly uniform sequencing depth across donors for presence/absence analyses.

The CDR3 length is 14 residues. V was pared by 8 bases and J by 1 base, with 16 bases between. Germline CDR1 is SQVTM and CDR2 is ANQGSEA. The J gene is TRBJ2-3, the V gene TRBV29-1, with D possibly being TRBD2 (6 bases). The sequence was obtained from a woman between 18 and 29 years old in good health and CMV-seronegative. Material: PBMCs. CDR3 DNA sequence: TGCAGCACTCCGGGAGCAGGAGGCACAGATACGCAGTATTTT. This translates into CSTPGAGGTDTQYF.